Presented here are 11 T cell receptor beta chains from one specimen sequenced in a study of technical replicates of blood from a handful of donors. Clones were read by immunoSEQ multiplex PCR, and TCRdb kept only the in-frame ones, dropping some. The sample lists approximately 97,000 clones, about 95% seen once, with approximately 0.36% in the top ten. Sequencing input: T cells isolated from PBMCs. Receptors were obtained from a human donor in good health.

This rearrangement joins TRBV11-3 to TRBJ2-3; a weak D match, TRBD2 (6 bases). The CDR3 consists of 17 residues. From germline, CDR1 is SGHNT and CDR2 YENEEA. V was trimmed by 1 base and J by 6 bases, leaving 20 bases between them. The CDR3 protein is CASSLVLDPAGRDTQYF. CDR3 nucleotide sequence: TGTGCCAGCAGCTTAGTACTTGATCCAGCGGGTCGCGATACGCAGTATTTT. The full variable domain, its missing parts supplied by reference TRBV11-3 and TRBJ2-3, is EAGVVQSPRYKIIEKKQPVAFWCNPISGHNTLYWYLQNLGQGPELLIRYENEEAVDDSQLPKDRFSAERLKGVDSTLKIQPAELGDSAVYLCASSLVLDPAGRDTQYFGPGTRLTVL.

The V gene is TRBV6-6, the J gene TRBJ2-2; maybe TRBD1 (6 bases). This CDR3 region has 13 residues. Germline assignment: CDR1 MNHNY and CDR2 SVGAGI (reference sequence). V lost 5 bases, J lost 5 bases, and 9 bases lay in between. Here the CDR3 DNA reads TGTGCCAGCAGTCCCAGGGGAACCGGGGAGCTGTTTTTT. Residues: CASSPRGTGELFF.

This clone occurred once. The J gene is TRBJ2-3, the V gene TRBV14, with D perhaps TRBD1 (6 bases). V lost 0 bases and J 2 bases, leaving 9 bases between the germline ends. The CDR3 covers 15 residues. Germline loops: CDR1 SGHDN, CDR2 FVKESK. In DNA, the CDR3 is TGTGCCAGCAGCCAAGATGGGACAAACACAGATACGCAGTATTTT. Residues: CASSQDGTNTDTQYF.

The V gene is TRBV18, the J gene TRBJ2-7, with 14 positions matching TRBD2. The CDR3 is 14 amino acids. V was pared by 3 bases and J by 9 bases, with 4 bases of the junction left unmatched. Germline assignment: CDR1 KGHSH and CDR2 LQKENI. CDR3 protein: CASSPGTSGSGQYF. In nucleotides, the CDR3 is TGTGCCAGCTCACCCGGGACTAGCGGGAGCGGGCAGTACTTC.

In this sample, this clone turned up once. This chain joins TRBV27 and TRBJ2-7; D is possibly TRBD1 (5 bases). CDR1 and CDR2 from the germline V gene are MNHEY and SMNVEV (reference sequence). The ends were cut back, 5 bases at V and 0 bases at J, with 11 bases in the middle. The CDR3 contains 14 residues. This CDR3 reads CASSRQFLSYEQYF. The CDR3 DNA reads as TGTGCCAGCAGTCGACAGTTTCTCTCCTACGAGCAGTACTTC.

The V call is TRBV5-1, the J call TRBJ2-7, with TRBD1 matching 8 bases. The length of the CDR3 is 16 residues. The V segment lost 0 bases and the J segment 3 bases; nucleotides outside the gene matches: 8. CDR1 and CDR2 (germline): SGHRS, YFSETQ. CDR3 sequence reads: CASSLVGTGVIYEQYF. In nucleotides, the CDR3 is TGCGCCAGCAGCTTGGTTGGGACAGGTGTTATCTACGAGCAGTACTTC.

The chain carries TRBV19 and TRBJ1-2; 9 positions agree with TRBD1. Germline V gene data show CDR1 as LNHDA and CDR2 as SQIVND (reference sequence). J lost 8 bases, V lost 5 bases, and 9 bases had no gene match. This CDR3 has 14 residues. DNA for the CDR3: TGTGCCAGTAGTCCCGGGACAGGGACAAGAGGCTACACCTTC. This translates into CASSPGTGTRGYTF. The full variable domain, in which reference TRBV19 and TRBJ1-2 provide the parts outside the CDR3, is DGGITQSPKYLFRKEGQNVTLSCEQNLNHDAMYWYRQDPGQGLRLIYYSQIVNDFQKGDIAEGYSVSREKKESFPLTVTSAQKNPTAFYLCASSPGTGTRGYTFGSGTRLTVV.

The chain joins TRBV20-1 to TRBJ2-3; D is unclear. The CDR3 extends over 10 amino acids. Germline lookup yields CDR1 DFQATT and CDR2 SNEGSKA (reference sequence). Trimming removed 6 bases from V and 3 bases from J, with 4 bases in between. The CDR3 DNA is TGCAGTGCCCCTACAGATACGCAGTATTTT. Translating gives CSAPTDTQYF.

CDR3 in amino acids: CASSQSFEQFF. CDR3 sequence (DNA): TGTGCCAGCAGCCAGAGTTTTGAGCAGTTCTTC. This rearrangement joins TRBV14 to TRBJ2-1; D call uncertain. Trimming pared 3 bases from V and 9 bases from J, leaving 6 bases between. CDR3 length equals 11 residues. From germline, CDR1 is SGHDN and CDR2 FVKESK.

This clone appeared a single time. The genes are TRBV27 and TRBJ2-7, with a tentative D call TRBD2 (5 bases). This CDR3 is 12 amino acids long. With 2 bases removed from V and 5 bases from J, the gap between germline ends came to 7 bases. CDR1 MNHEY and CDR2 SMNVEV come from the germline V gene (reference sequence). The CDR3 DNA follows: TGTGCCAGCAGTTTAGGACTGAACGAGCAGTACTTC. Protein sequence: CASSLGLNEQYF.

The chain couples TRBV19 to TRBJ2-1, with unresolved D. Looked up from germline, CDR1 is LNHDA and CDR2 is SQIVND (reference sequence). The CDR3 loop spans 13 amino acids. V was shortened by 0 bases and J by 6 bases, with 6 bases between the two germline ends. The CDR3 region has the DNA TGTGCCAGTAGTATAGAGGCCAGCAATGAGCAGTTCTTC. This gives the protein CASSIEASNEQFF.